This T cell receptor beta chain stems from a study of response to subunit inactivated influenza vaccine. The study, taken as a whole, reports: Only a handful of new T cells, the authors suggested, are recruited with each seasonal influenza vaccination.

At least ten counts were recorded for this clonotype. The antigen is undetermined. V dropped 4 bases and J dropped 6 bases, with 16 bases sitting between them. The CDR3 is 15 residues long. Germline V gives CDR1 WNHNN, CDR2 SYGVQD (reference sequence). TCRdb fed the RT-PCR reads into MiXCR, producing one record per CDR3 protein. The sample lists roughly 700,000 distinct CDR3 sequences, 15% to 19% occurring once. The source was PBMCs from blood, collected approximately 12 days after vaccination. V and J are TRBV10-1 and TRBJ2-1; D might be TRBD1 (5 bases). The sequence came from a man in his fifties who received an inactivated influenza vaccine. The CDR3 coding sequence is TGCGCCAGCAGTGCCAGGGCCTCAAGCCTCAATGAGCAGTTCTTC. Translation gives CASSARASSLNEQFF.